Listed here are 15 T cell receptor beta chains from one sample, sequenced in a study of blood T cells in healthy people across ages. Next came a second PCR, run for about 7 to 12 cycles, which used a sample-barcoded 5' primer along with a J-beta primer mix. TCRdb re-analysed the 5' RACE reads in MiXCR, keeping a single row per CDR3 protein. There are about 1.5 million distinct CDR3 sequences in the sample; around 42% occur only once, and roughly 7.9% lies in the top ten. Sequences were obtained from blood. Receptors were obtained from a woman under 30 in good health.

This chain connects TRBV7-6 to TRBJ1-1, with 8 bases aligning to TRBD1. V lost 5 bases to trimming and J lost 4 bases; unmatched junction nucleotides: 6. The CDR3 loop spans 14 amino acids. Germline values: CDR1 SGHVS, CDR2 FNYEAQ. The CDR3 bases are TGTGCCAGCAGCCAGGGGGCATCTGGCACTGAAGCTTTCTTT. Translated: CASSQGASGTEAFF.

The chain joins TRBV15 to TRBJ1-5; 11 bases are shared with TRBD1. Germline V CDR1 and CDR2: LNHNV, YYDKDF (reference sequence). V was pared by 0 bases and J by 1 base, with 8 bases of the junction left unmatched. This CDR3 comprises 19 residues. The CDR3 DNA reads as TGTGCCACCAGCAGAGATCCCCGGGACAGGGGGTCGAGCAATCAGCCCCAGCATTTT. It encodes CATSRDPRDRGSSNQPQHF.

This clonotype has more than one count but fewer than ten. The genes are TRBV4-2 and TRBJ2-3; weak D call: TRBD2 (7 bases). The germline V gene has CDR1 LGHNA and CDR2 YNFKEQ. With 1 base removed from V and 3 bases from J, the gap between germline ends came to 11 bases. The CDR3 spans 15 residues. In DNA, the CDR3 is TGTGCCAGCAGCCAAGCGGGGGGCCGTACAGATACGCAGTATTTT. This gives the protein CASSQAGGRTDTQYF.

V usage is TRBV20-1 and J usage is TRBJ2-7; D is perhaps TRBD2 (7 bases). Germline CDR1 and CDR2: DFQATT and SNEGSKA (reference sequence). The CDR3 totals 13 residues. V dropped 3 bases and J dropped 4 bases, with 13 bases sitting between them. The CDR3 sequence is CSASERGGYEQYF. The CDR3 nucleotides are TGCAGTGCTAGTGAAAGGGGGGGTTACGAGCAGTACTTC.

In this sample, this clonotype turned up a few times. The rearrangement links TRBV5-1 to TRBJ2-1, with 8 bases fitting TRBD2. Germline V lookup: CDR1 SGHRS, CDR2 YFSETQ. The junction had 8 bases not matched to a gene; V was cut back by 4 bases and J by 2 bases. The CDR3 covers 16 residues. The DNA of the CDR3 is TGCGCCAGCAGCCCAACCGGGACTAGTGCCTACAATGAGCAGTTCTTC. This encodes CASSPTGTSAYNEQFF.

This clonotype was observed a handful of times. The V gene is TRBV28, the J gene TRBJ2-1, with 7 bases identical to TRBD1. Trimming cost V 5 bases and J 1 base; bases outside gene matches: 5. CDR3 length: 15 amino acids. Germline CDR1 reads MDHEN; CDR2 reads SYDVKM. In DNA form, the CDR3 reads TGTGCCAGCAGTCAGGGGACAGTTTCCTACAATGAGCAGTTCTTC. Translation: CASSQGTVSYNEQFF.

The sample holds a few counts of this clonotype. J is TRBJ2-5 and V is TRBV29-1; tentative D call: TRBD1 (7 bases). CDR1 SQVTM and CDR2 ANQGSEA come from the germline V gene. The CDR3 runs to 13 residues. V lost 6 bases, J lost 3 bases, and 14 bases lay in between. The CDR3 spells CSVRDRTKETQYF. CDR3 DNA: TGCAGCGTGCGGGACAGAACCAAAGAGACCCAGTACTTC.

The chain uses TRBV20-1 and TRBJ2-7; no clear D. The germline gives CDR1 DFQATT, CDR2 SNEGSKA (reference sequence). CDR3 length: 13 residues. V dropped 8 bases and J dropped 0 bases, with 14 bases sitting between them. The CDR3 here is CSITTAISYEQYF. CDR3 nucleotide sequence: TGCAGTATCACCACAGCGATCTCCTACGAGCAGTACTTC.

J is TRBJ1-2 and V is TRBV29-1, with D maybe TRBD1 (5 bases). The germline V and J ends were trimmed by 5 bases and 4 bases, with 14 bases remaining between them. Looked up from germline, CDR1 is SQVTM and CDR2 is ANQGSEA. This CDR3 comprises 13 residues. The CDR3 sequence: CSVSSGATYGYTF. CDR3 bases: TGCAGCGTTTCCTCTGGGGCCACCTATGGCTACACCTTC.

The rearrangement links TRBV7-9 to TRBJ1-2, with TRBD1 matching 10 bases. V lost 5 bases and J lost 6; bases outside the gene matches: 12. In germline, CDR1 is SEHNR, CDR2 FQNEAQ (reference sequence). The CDR3 runs 16 residues. The CDR3 protein is CASSTQTGGAGDGYTF. CDR3 in DNA: TGTGCCAGCAGCACCCAGACAGGGGGCGCGGGTGATGGCTACACCTTC.

This clonotype was counted only a few times. This chain joins TRBV9 and TRBJ1-2, with TRBD1 matching over 9 bases. The germline CDR1 and CDR2 sequences are SGDLS and YYNGEE. The CDR3 consists of 17 residues. J was trimmed by 5 bases and V by 5 bases; bases with no gene match: 16. The DNA for the CDR3 is TGTGCCAGCAGTTTCCTAACCGGGACAGGGTTCGGGTATGGCTACACCTTC. Protein sequence: CASSFLTGTGFGYGYTF.

The chain employs TRBV6-6 and TRBJ2-7, with TRBD2 matching over 10 bases. V trimming: 6 bases; J trimming: 4 bases; junction bases outside the gene matches: 9. The germline V gene has CDR1 MNHNY and CDR2 SVGAGI (reference sequence). CDR3 length equals 15 residues. CDR3 DNA: TGTGCCAGCAGCTTTACTAGCGGGGAGTATTACGAGCAGTACTTC. Its translation: CASSFTSGEYYEQYF.

CDR3 protein: CASSFWREVTDTQYF. CDR3 nucleotides: TGTGCCAGCAGCTTCTGGCGGGAGGTTACAGATACGCAGTATTTT. This chain connects TRBV7-9 to TRBJ2-3; 8 bases agree with TRBD2. This CDR3 has 15 residues. V shed 3 bases, J shed 3 bases, and the junction held 5 bases outside the gene matches. Germline V gene lookup returns CDR1 SEHNR and CDR2 FQNEAQ (reference sequence).

This clonotype was seen a few times. The junction and the germline gene differ at one end; a read error may be behind it. This sequence joins TRBV29-1 and TRBJ2-7; 9 bases align to TRBD1. CDR3 length: 16 residues. Germline CDR1 SQVTM, CDR2 ANQGSEA. The CDR3 is CSVGGQGGWASHEQYF. CDR3 sequence (DNA): TGCAGCGTGGGGGGACAGGGAGGATGGGCCTCCCACGAGCAGTACTTC.

Comments on this clonotype: One end of the junction fails to match germline, which may point to a read error. The chain employs TRBV3-1 and TRBJ2-7; no definite D call. Germline CDR1 and CDR2: LGHDT and YNNKEL (reference sequence). This CDR3 spans 14 amino acids. The DNA for the CDR3 is TGTGCCTGCAGCCAAGCAGTGTCCATCGGGGAGCAGTACTTC. Amino acids: CACSQAVSIGEQYF.